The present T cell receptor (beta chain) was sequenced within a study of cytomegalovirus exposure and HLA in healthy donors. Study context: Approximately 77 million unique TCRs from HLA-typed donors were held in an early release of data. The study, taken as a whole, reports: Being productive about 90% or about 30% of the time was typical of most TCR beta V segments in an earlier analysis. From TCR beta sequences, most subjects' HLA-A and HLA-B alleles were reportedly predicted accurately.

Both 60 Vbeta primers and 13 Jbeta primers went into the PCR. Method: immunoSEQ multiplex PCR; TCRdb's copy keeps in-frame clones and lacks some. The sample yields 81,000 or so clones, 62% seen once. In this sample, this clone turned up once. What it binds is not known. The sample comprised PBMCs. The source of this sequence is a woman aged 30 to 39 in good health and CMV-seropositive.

This chain's CDR3 is CASSTTQARAKNIQYF. CDR3 nucleotide sequence: TGTGCCAGCAGCACCACGCAGGCCAGGGCCAAAAACATTCAGTACTTC. The genes are TRBV5-4 and TRBJ2-4, with D unclear. Germline assignment: CDR1 SGHNT and CDR2 YYREEE (reference sequence). The V end lost 4 bases, the J end lost 1 base, and 15 bases lay between the germline ends. The CDR3 extends over 16 amino acids.